This T cell receptor (beta chain) was recorded in a study of Ad26.COV2.S vaccination and SARS-CoV-2 variants. Across the study: Ad26.COV2.S was injected intramuscularly once or twice, 56 days apart.

Broader study findings: In TCR breadth and depth analyses, total T cell responses may have been underestimated.

Profiling relied on immunoSEQ multiplex PCR, and the TCRdb table lists in-frame clones only, not all of them. The sample yields roughly 350,000 clones, 80% to 90% seen once. Regarding treatment: approximately 18 received Ad26.COV2.S at low or high dose, single or two shots; five or six received placebo; per-sample allocation not given. Day 63 after the first injection of vaccine or placebo was the sampling time. The vaccine delivered Wuhan-strain SARS-CoV-2 spike through an Ad26 vector. Points on this clone: Its antigen remains unidentified.

The sequence was collected from a person aged 18-60 years who received the Ad26.COV2.S COVID-19 vaccine or a placebo. The sample in question was peripheral blood, obtained in a trial of Ad26.COV2.S vaccine versus placebo.

CDR3 DNA sequence: TGTGCCAGCAGCCACCGAGGTGGCGGCTATGGCTACACCTTC. Encoded protein: CASSHRGGGYGYTF. V usage is TRBV14 and J usage is TRBJ1-2; the D is unclear. This CDR3 is 14 amino acids long. The germline CDR1 and CDR2 sequences are SGHDN and FVKESK. Trimming removed 3 bases from V and 4 bases from J, with 12 bases in between.